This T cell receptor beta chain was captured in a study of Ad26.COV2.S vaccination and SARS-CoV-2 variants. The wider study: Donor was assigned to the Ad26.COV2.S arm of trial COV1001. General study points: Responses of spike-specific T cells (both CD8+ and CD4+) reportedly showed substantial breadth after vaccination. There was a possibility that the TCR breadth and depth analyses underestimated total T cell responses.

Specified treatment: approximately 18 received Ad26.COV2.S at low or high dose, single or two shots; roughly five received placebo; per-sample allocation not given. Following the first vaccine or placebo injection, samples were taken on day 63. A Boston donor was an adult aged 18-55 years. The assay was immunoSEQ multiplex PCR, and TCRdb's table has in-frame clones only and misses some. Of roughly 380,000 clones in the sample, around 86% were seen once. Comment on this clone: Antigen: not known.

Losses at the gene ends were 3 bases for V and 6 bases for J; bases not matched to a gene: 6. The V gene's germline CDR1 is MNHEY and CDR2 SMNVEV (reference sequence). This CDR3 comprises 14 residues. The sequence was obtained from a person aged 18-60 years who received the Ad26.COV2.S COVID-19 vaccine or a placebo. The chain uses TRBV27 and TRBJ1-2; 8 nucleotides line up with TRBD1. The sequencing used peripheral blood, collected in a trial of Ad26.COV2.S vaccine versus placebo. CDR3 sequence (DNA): TGTGCCAGCAGTTTCGGACAGGGCGTTAATGGCTACACCTTC. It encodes CASSFGQGVNGYTF.